The T cell receptor beta chain described here comes from a study of T cell responses to AZD1222 COVID-19 vaccine. V was shortened by 9 bases and J by 0 bases, with 20 bases between the two germline ends. The CDR3 length is 16 residues. The germline V gene has CDR1 LNHDA and CDR2 SQIVND (reference sequence). This clone was found once. Method: immunoSEQ multiplex PCR; TCRdb's copy keeps in-frame clones and lacks some. Of around 120,000 clones in the sample, 92% are singletons; the top ten hold 11% to 15%. The genes are TRBV19 and TRBJ1-1, with D uncertain. The specimen was peripheral blood, collected on day 0 of AZD1222 vaccination. The receptor comes from an adult in good health. As DNA, the CDR3 is TGTGCCAGCTTAGGGCCAACACCTGCCATGAACACTGAAGCTTTCTTT. Protein: CASLGPTPAMNTEAFF.